This entry is about one TCR beta chain. Only one count was recorded for this clonotype. This clone's antigen is unknown. There are no base qualities to consult, and no much larger clone falls within one base. One read alone is a weak basis. This sample was taken from a study of T cells in Graves' hyperthyroidism and ophthalmopathy (dated by TCRdb to between 2018 and 2021). Study-level background: Peripheral blood samples were taken at the time of initial diagnosis, prior to any treatment. To identify TCR V-J signatures that set the groups apart, the researchers used a discovery cohort of about a hundred patients, made up of under 50 with Graves' ophthalmopathy and 57 with stable Graves' hyperthyroidism. The study also compared thyroid tissue and blood T-cell repertoires from five or six Graves' hyperthyroidism patients. According to the paper, TCR Vbeta CDR3 sequencing was carried out on around 140 peripheral blood samples, which came from 40 to 45 ophthalmopathy, approximately 72 hyperthyroidism and roughly 17 progressor patients. The 100 discovery patients were divided at random into training and test sets in a 7:3 ratio. Prospective prediction of ophthalmopathy was tested in an independent validation cohort consisting of fewer than 20 hyperthyroidism patients and more than 15 patients who later progressed to ophthalmopathy. Following sampling, methimazole starting at 30 mg daily was given to hyperthyroidism patients, and high-dose intravenous methylprednisolone was given to ophthalmopathy patients.

CDR1 and CDR2, per the germline V gene, are LGHNA and YNFKEQ. V loses 0 bases, J loses 6 bases, and the germline ends lie 15 bases apart. From cysteine to phenylalanine, the CDR3 is 16 amino acids long. The only DNA kept is the CDR3, 48 bases in frame from the first base. Overall study outcomes, separate from this receptor: Most expanded thyroid clonotypes (frequency above 0.001) were also detected in blood, suggesting blood repertoires may reflect thyroid immune responses. Ophthalmopathy was separated from stable hyperthyroidism by a 13 V-J signature model, with over 85% sensitivity and just over 81% specificity obtained in cross-validation and 80%/75% obtained in testing. In validation, progression to ophthalmopathy was predicted by the model with 65% to 71% sensitivity and 72% to 80% specificity, a median of around 6.5 months before onset. No statistical method was used to fix the sample size in advance, and group allocation was not hidden from the investigators.

Hyperthyroidism patients were newly diagnosed, had a disease duration of under 2 months, and were aged 18 to 65 years. Exclusion was applied to patients with uncontrolled infections, other autoimmune diseases, pregnancy or lactation. Clinical symptoms, serum thyroxine and TRAb, thyroid ultrasound, and orbital computed tomography formed the basis for the diagnoses. For progressor patients, blood was drawn at the first diagnosis of hyperthyroidism, before any ophthalmopathy symptoms had appeared. Ficoll-Paque density gradient centrifugation was used to isolate PBMCs from around 10 ml of fresh peripheral blood. Progressor patients were initially diagnosed with Graves' hyperthyroidism and developed ophthalmopathy during follow-up. Trizol reagent was used to extract total RNA, and RNA quality was then checked on an Agilent 2100 Bioanalyzer. The TCR beta CDR3 regions were amplified from RNA transcripts. For the first round of RT-PCR on the TCR CDR3, the HTBI primer set was used together with the Qiagen OneStep RT-PCR kit. Libraries were constructed in a second round of multiplex PCR, after which size selection and purification were performed. Sequencing of the libraries was done on an Illumina HiSeq2000 using paired-end 100 bp reads. The authors processed their data as follows. SOAPnuke was used to process the raw data, throwing out any read that contained adapters or uncalled bases, had a mean Phred below 15, or lacked an exact constant-primer or identifier match. COPE v1.2.5 was used to merge the high-quality paired reads, and each unique nucleotide sequence was defined as a clonotype. MiTCR v1.1 was used to align the clonotypes against IMGT TRBV, TRBD and TRBJ reference segments. Analysis was restricted to V-J combinations with a frequency above 0.0001, which covered over 98% of repertoires. A TCS score was defined as the ratio between F50 (clonal expansion) and ExV (chaos), using BLOSUM62-based TCRdist between CDR3 peptides within each V-J. Welch's t-statistics and random forest reduced 514 V-J features to 10 to 15, which were used in a naive Bayes classifier (R e1071). TCRdb took the public reads, trimmed them with fastp at Q25, ran MiXCR for clone calling and kept in-frame beta chains. Duplicate CDR3 protein sequences are folded into a single record with the most common DNA and genes. TCRdb's processing, not the study's, gives the V and J calls here. A total of almost 600,000 distinct CDR3 sequences appear in this sample, approximately 15% of them only once. Jointly, the top ten make up under 7% of the sample.

The rearranged chain carries TRBV4-2 and TRBJ2-1; TRBD2 is a weak D gene call, 6 bases matching. Material: blood. The origin of this receptor is a woman aged 25 to 39 with Graves' hyperthyroidism that later progressed to Graves' ophthalmopathy. The sequence in DNA is TGTGCCAGCAGCCAAGATTGGGGGGAGTTTCTCAATGAGCAGTTCTTC. It encodes CASSQDWGEFLNEQFF.